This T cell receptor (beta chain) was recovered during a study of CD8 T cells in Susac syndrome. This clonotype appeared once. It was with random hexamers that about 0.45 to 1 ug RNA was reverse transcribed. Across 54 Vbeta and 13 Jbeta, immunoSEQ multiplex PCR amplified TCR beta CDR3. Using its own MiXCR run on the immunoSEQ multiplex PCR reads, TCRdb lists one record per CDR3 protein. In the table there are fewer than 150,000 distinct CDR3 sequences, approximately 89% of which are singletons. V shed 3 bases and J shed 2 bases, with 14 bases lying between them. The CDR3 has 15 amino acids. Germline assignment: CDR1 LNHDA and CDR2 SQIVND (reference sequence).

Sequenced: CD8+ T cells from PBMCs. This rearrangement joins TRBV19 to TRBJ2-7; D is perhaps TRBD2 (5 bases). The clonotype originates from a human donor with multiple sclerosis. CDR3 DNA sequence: TGTGCCAGTAGTATTGCCAGCGGATTAACCTACGAGCAGTACTTC. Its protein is CASSIASGLTYEQYF.